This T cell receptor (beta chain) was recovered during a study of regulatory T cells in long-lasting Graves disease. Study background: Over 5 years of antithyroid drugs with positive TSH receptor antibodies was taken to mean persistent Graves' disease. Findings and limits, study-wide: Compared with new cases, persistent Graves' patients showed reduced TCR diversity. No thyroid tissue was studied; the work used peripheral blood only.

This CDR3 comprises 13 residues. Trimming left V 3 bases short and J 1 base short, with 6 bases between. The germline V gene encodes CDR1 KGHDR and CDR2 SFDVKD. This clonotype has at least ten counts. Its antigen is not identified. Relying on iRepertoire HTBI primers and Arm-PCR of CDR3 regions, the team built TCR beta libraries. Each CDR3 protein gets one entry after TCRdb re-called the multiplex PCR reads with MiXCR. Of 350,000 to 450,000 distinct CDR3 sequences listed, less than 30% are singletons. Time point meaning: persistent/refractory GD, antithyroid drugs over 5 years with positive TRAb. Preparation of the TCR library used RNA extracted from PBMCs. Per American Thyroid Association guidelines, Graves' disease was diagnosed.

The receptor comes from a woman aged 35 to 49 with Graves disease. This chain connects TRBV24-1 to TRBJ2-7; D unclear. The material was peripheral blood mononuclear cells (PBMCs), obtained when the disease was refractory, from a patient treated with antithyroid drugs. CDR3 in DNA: TGTGCCACCAGTGATCTGGGGTCCTACGAGCAGTACTTC. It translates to CATSDLGSYEQYF.